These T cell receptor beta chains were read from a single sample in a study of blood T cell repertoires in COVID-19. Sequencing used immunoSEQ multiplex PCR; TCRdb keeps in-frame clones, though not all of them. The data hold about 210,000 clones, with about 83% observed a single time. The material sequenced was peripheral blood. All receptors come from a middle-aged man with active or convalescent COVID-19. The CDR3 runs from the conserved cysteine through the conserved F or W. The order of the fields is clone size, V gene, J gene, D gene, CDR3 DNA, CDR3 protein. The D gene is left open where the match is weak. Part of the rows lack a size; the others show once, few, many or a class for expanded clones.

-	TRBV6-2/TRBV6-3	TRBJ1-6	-	TGTGCCAGCAGTTCTTCCGGGATCCAATTTAATTCACCCCTCCACTTT	CASSSSGIQFNSPLHF
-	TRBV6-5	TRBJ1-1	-	TGTGCCAGCACCCGGGGTCCCGGGCGGACTGAAGCTTTCTTT	CASTRGPGRTEAFF
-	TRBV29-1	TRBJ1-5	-	TGCAGCGTTGAATTAGGGGTAGGTCAGGGCTCCCAGCATTTT	CSVELGVGQGSQHF
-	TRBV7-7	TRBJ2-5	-	TGTGCTAGCAGCTTTCCTCCGAGGGCCTCCGGACGCAGAGAGACCCAGTACTTC	CASSFPPRASGRRETQYF
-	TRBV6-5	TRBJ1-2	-	TGTGCCAGCAGTTACGGTGGGGGGTTCAGGTCCGGCTACACCTTC	CASSYGGGFRSGYTF
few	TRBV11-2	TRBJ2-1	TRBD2	TGTGCCAGCAGCTTAGTACTAGCGATATACAATGAGCAGTTCTTC	CASSLVLAIYNEQFF
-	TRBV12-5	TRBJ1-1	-	TGTGCTAGTGGTTTTGGGTTTGGGGCGAACACTGAAGCTTTCTTT	CASGFGFGANTEAFF
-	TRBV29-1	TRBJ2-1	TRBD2	TGCAGCGTTCCTGGACTAGCGGGGGGCCCTGATCTTGAGCAGTTCTTC	CSVPGLAGGPDLEQFF
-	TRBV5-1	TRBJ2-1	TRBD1	TGCGCCAGCAGCTTGACCGGGACAGTTTACAATGAGCAGTTCTTC	CASSLTGTVYNEQFF
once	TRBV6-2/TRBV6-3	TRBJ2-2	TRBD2	TGTGCCAGCAGTTACTCACAGGGGTGGACTAGCGGAGAAAGCCCCGGGGAGCTGTTTTTT	CASSYSQGWTSGESPGELFF
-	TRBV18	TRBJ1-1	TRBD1	TGTGCCAGCTCACCAAGAGTTGGACAGGGGGGTCCTGAAGCTTTCTTT	CASSPRVGQGGPEAFF
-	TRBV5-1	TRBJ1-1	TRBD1	TGCGCCAGCAGCGCCGGGACAGGACTTAACACTGAAGCTTTCTTT	CASSAGTGLNTEAFF
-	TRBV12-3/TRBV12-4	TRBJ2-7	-	TGTGCCAGCAGGCTTACTTACGAGCAGTACTTC	CASRLTYEQYF
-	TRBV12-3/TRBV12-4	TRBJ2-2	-	TGTGCCAGCGCCGGGGTCGGAACCGGGGAGCTGTTTTTT	CASAGVGTGELFF
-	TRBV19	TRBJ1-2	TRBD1	TGTGCCAGTAGTCTCGGACAGGCGATCTCTTATGGCTACACCTTC	CASSLGQAISYGYTF
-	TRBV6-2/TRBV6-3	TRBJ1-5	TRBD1	TGTGCCAGCAGTTCCCCAGGGGGCTTCGATCAGCCCCAGCATTTT	CASSSPGGFDQPQHF
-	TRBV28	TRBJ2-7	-	TGTGCCAGCAGCCTCCCTCCCTACGAGCAGTACTTC	CASSLPPYEQYF
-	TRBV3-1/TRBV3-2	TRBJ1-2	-	TGTGCCAGCAGCCAAGGCCAGTACTATGGCTACACCTTC	CASSQGQYYGYTF
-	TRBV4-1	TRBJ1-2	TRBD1	TGCGCCAGCAGCCGCGGACAGGGTGGCTACACCTTC	CASSRGQGGYTF
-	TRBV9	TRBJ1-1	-	TGTGCCAGCAGCGTCACGGCCGGGGGGAGGGCTGAAGCTTTCTTT	CASSVTAGGRAEAFF
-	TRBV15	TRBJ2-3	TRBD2	TGTGCCACCAGCAGCCCCCAGCGGGAGGGTACAGATACGCAGTATTTT	CATSSPQREGTDTQYF
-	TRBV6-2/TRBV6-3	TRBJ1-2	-	TGTGCCAGCAGTTACGATCCGGGGGAGGACTATGGCTACACCTTC	CASSYDPGEDYGYTF
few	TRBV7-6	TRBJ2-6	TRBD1	TGTGCCAGCAGCTTATACGGCAGGGGGACCGCTGGGGCCAACGTCCTGACTTTC	CASSLYGRGTAGANVLTF
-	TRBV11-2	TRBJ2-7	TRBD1	TGTGCCAGCAGTCCTATCGCCAGGACAGGGACCTACGAGCAGTACTTC	CASSPIARTGTYEQYF
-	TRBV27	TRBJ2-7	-	TGTGCCAGCAGACGGGACTGGGCGGGGGAGCAGTACTTC	CASRRDWAGEQYF
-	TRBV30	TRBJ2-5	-	TGTGCCTGGAGCCCTCTCAGGGAAGGGACCCAGTACTTC	CAWSPLREGTQYF
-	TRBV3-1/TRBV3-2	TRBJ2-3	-	TGTGCCACCCAACACACAGATACGCAGTATTTT	CATQHTDTQYF
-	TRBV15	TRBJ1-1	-	TGTGCCACCAGCAGAGAAGGGAGGGACACTGAAGCTTTCTTT	CATSREGRDTEAFF
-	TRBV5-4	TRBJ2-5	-	TGTGCCAGCAGCCGTGACAGGAAATTGCAAGAGACCCAGTACTTC	CASSRDRKLQETQYF
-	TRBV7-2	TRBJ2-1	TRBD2	TGTGCCAGCAGCTTTTACCTATCGGGGGGGAATGAGCAGTTCTTC	CASSFYLSGGNEQFF
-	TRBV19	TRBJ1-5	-	TGTGCCAGTAGCACGACAAAATTTAGCAATCAGCCCCAGCATTTT	CASSTTKFSNQPQHF
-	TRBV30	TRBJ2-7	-	TGTGCCTGGACAGTGTACTCTCCGGGCGAGCAGTACTTC	CAWTVYSPGEQYF
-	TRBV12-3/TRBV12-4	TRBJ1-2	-	TGTGCCAGCGGGGGGTCTTATGGCTACACCTTC	CASGGSYGYTF
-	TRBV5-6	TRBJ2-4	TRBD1	TGTGCCAGCAGCTCGCCCGACAGGGTAGCCAAAAACATTCAGTACTTC	CASSSPDRVAKNIQYF
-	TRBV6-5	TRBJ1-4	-	TGTGCCAGCATCCAAGGGACTTTGGAAAAACTGTTTTTT	CASIQGTLEKLFF
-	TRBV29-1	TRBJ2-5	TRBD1	TGCAGCGTTGAGACAGGGGGTGTTGAAGAGACCCAGTACTTC	CSVETGGVEETQYF
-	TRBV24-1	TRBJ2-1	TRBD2	TGTGCCACCAGTGATTCCTCCTCCGCGGGGGGGCCGCGTGAGCAGTTCTTC	CATSDSSSAGGPREQFF
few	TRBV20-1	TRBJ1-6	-	TGCAGTGCTAGGGCAAATTCACCCCTCCACTTT	CSARANSPLHF
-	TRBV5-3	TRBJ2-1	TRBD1	TGTGCCAGAAGCTTGGGCGCCGGGACAGGAGAACAACATGAGCAGTTCTTC	CARSLGAGTGEQHEQFF
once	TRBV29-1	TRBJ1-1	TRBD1	TGCAGCGTTAGGAGGGACAGGGTCGGCACTGAAGCTTTCTTT	CSVRRDRVGTEAFF
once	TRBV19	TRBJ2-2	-	TGTGCCAGTAGTTACGTCCAACCGGGTACCGGGGAGCTGTTTTTT	CASSYVQPGTGELFF
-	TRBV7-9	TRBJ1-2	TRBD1	TGTGCCAGCAGCTCCCAGGGAGGGACAGGGGGCGCGTATGGCTACACCTTC	CASSSQGGTGGAYGYTF
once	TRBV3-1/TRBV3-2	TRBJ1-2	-	TGTGCCAGCAGCCAAGATCCGGGAAACGGGTATGGCTACACCTTC	CASSQDPGNGYGYTF
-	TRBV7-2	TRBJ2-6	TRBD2	TGTGCCAGCCGCTCCGGCGGGAGTCTTGGGGCCAACGTCCTGACTTTC	CASRSGGSLGANVLTF
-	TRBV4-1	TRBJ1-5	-	TGCGCCAGCAGCCAAGGCCGGGAGAGAGGCCAGCCCCAGCATTTT	CASSQGRERGQPQHF
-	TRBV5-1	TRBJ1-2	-	TGCGCCAGCAGCTTGGATGGCGGCGACTATGGCTACACCTTC	CASSLDGGDYGYTF
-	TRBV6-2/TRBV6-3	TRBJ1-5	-	TGTGCCAGCAGTTCGGACAGATACAATCAGCCCCAGCATTTT	CASSSDRYNQPQHF
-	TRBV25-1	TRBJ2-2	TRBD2	TGTGCCAGGCCTCGACTAGCGGAATGCGGGGAGCTGTTTTTT	CARPRLAECGELFF
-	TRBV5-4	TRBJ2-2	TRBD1	TGTGCCAGCAGCTTGGGACAGGGGAAAACCGGGGAGCTGTTTTTT	CASSLGQGKTGELFF
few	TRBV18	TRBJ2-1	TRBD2	TGTGCCAGCTCACCACCCTTGACGGCGGGGGACGATGAGCAGTTCTTC	CASSPPLTAGDDEQFF
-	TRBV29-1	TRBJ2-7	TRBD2	TGCAGCGTGACCACGGGGGAGGGGATCCACGAGCAGTACTTC	CSVTTGEGIHEQYF
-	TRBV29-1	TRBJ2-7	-	TGCAGCGCCGCCGAGGGGGACGAGCAGTACTTC	CSAAEGDEQYF
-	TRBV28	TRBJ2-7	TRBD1	TGTGCCAGCACCCACAGGGGGCTCGGGCGGGTACTGGGCGAGCAGTACTTC	CASTHRGLGRVLGEQYF